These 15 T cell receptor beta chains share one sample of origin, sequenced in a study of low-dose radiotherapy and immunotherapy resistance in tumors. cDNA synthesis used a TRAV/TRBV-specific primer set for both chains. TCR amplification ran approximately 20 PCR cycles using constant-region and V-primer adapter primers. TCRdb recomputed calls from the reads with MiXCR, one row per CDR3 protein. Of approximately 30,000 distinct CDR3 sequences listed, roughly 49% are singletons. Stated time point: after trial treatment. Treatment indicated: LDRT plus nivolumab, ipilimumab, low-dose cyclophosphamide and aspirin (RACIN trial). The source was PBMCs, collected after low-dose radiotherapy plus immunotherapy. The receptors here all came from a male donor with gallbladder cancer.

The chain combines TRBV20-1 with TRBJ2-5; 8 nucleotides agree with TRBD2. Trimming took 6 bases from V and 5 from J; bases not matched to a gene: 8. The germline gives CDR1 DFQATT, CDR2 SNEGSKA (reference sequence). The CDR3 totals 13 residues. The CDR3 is CSAPGGPGETQYF. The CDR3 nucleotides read TGCAGTGCGCCGGGGGGGCCGGGGGAGACCCAGTACTTC.

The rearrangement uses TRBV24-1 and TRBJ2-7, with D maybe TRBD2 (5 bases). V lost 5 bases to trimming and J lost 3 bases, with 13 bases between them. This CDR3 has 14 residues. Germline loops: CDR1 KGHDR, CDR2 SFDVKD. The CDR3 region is CATSGAPGFYEQYF. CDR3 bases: TGTGCCACCAGTGGGGCCCCGGGATTCTACGAGCAGTACTTC.

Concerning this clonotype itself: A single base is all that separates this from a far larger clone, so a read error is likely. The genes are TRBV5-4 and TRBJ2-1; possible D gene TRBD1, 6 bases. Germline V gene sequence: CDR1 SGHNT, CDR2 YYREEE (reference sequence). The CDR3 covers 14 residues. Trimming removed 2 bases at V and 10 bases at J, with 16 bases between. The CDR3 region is CASSLVQGSYEQFF. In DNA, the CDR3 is TGTGCCAGCAGCTTAGTCCAGGGGAGCTACGAGCAGTTCTTC.

CDR3 sequence (DNA): TGCGCCAGCAGCTCCCGGGGAGGTTACAATGAGCAGTTCTTC. Its translation is CASSSRGGYNEQFF. The chain carries TRBV5-1 and TRBJ2-1, with a tentative D call TRBD2 (6 bases). CDR1 and CDR2 from the germline V gene are SGHRS and YFSETQ. V shed 3 bases and J shed 4 bases, with 11 bases lying between them. This CDR3 is built from 14 residues.

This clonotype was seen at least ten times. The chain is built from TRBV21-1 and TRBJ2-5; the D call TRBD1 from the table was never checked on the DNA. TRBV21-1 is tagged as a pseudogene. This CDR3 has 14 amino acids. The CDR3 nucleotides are TGTGCCAGCAGCAAAGAAGGGGGCGCGGAGACCCAGTACTTC. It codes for CASSKEGGAETQYF.

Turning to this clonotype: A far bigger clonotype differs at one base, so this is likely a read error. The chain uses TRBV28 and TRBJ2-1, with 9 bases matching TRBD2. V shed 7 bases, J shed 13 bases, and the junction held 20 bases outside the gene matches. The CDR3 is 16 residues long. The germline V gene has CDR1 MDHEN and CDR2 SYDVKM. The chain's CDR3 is CASTLTWTSAQETQFF. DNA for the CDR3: TGTGCCAGCACCCTGACCTGGACTAGCGCGCAAGAGACCCAGTTCTTC.

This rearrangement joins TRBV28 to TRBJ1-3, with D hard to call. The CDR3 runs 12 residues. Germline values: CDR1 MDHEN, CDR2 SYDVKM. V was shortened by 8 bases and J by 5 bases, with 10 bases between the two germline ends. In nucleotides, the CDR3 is TGTGCCAGCCCCCTTAGCCGAAACACCATATATTTT. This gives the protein CASPLSRNTIYF.

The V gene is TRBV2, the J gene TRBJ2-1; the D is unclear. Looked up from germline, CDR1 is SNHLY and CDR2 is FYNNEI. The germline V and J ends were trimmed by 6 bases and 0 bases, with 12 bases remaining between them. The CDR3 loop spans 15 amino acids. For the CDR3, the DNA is TGTGCCAGCAGCCTCAGACACCTCTCCTACAATGAGCAGTTCTTC. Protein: CASSLRHLSYNEQFF.

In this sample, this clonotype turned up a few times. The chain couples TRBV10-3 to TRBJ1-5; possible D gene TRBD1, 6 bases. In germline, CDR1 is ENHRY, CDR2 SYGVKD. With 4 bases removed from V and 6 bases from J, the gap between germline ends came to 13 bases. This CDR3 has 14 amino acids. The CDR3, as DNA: TGTGCCATCAGTGTGGGGGCAGTGGGTCAGCCCCAGCATTTT. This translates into CAISVGAVGQPQHF.

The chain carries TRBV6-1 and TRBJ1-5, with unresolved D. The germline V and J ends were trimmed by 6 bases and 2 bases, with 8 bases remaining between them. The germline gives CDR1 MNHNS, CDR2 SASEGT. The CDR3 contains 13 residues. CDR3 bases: TGTGCCAGCAGGGACTTTCGCAATCAGCCCCAGCATTTT. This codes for CASRDFRNQPQHF.

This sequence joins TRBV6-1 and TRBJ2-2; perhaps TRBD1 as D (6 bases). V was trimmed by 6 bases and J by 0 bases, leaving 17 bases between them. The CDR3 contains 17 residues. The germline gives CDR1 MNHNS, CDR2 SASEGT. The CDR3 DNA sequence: TGTGCCAGCAGCCAAGGCCTAACAGGGACGAACACCGGGGAGCTGTTTTTT. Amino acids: CASSQGLTGTNTGELFF.

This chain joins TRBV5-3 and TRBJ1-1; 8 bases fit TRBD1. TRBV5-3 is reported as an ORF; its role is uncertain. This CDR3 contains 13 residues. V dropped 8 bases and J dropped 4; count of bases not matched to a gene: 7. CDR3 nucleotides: TGTGCCAGCAGTTTGGACAGGGCCACTGAAGCTTTCTTT. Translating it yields CASSLDRATEAFF.

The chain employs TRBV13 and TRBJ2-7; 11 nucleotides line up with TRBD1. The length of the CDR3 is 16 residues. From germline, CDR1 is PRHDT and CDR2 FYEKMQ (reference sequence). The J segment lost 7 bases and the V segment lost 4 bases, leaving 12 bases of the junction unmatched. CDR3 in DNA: TGTGCCAGCAGCTCGGACAGGGGGCTTCTCGGGGAAGAGCAGTACTTC. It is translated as CASSSDRGLLGEEQYF. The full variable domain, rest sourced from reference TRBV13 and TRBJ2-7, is AAGVIQSPRHLIKEKRETATLKCYPIPRHDTVYWYQQGPGQDPQFLISFYEKMQSDKGSIPDRFSAQQFSDYHSELNMSSLELGDSALYFCASSSDRGLLGEEQYFGPGTRLTVT.

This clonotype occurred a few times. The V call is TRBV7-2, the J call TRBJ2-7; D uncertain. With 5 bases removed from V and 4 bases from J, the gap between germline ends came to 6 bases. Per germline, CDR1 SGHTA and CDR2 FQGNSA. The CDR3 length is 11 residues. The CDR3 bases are TGTGCCAGCAGCATACTTTACGAGCAGTACTTC. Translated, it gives CASSILYEQYF.

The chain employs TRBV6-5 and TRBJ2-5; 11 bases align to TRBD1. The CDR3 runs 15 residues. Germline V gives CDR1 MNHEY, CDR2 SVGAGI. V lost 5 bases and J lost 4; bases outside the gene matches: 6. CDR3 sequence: CASSARTGGVETQYF. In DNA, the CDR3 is TGTGCCAGCAGTGCACGGACAGGGGGCGTAGAGACCCAGTACTTC.